Presented here are 7 T cell receptor beta chains from one specimen sequenced in a study of vaccination and CD4 T cells after COVID-19. Their recognized antigens are unknown. Treatment noted: roughly 10-day PBMC culture with coronavirus spike peptide pools or control peptides (ViraFEST assay). Sequenced with the Oncomine TCR Beta short-read assay was DNA taken from cultured CD4+ T cells. From the PCR reads, TCRdb called clonotypes with MiXCR, one entry per CDR3 protein. The table lists more than 15,000 distinct CDR3 sequences, about two fifths of them singletons. Sequencing was carried out using CD4+ T cells from blood, cultured in vitro. These receptors were collected from a human donor who had recovered from COVID-19.

This clonotype was seen only a few times. The rearrangement links TRBV20-1 to TRBJ2-3, with 10 bases fitting TRBD2. Germline-derived CDR1 and CDR2 are DFQATT and SNEGSKA (reference sequence). V trimming: 3 bases; J trimming: 6 bases; junction bases outside the gene matches: 6. The CDR3 covers 14 residues. In DNA form, the CDR3 reads TGCAGTGCTAGCCAGCGGGAGGGTGCGGATACGCAGTATTTT. Translated, it gives CSASQREGADTQYF.

The chain joins TRBV5-1 to TRBJ1-1, with D tentatively TRBD1 (6 bases). The CDR3 spans 14 residues. V dropped 1 base and J dropped 4 bases, with 11 bases sitting between them. CDR1 and CDR2 from the germline V gene are SGHRS and YFSETQ. CDR3 nucleotide sequence: TGCGCCAGCAGCTTGTCGGGGGCGGGCACTGAAGCTTTCTTT. Its protein product is CASSLSGAGTEAFF.

V usage is TRBV7-2 and J usage is TRBJ2-6; the match to TRBD2 covers 11 bases. Germline CDR1 and CDR2: SGHTA and FQGNSA. The CDR3 runs 20 residues. Losses at the gene ends were 3 bases for V and 0 bases for J; bases not matched to a gene: 10. The CDR3 sequence: CASSLVTSGTRHSGANVLTF. CDR3 nucleotides: TGTGCCAGCAGCTTGGTGACTAGCGGGACCCGCCACTCTGGGGCCAACGTCCTGACTTTC.

V and J are TRBV11-2 and TRBJ2-4, with 13 bases identical to TRBD2. Per the germline V gene, CDR1 is SGHAT and CDR2 is FQNNGV. CDR3 length: 15 residues. Germline trimming cut 4 bases from V and 12 bases from J; bases unmatched to any gene: 9. CDR3 region: CASSWTSGRYGGQYF. CDR3 DNA sequence: TGTGCCAGCAGCTGGACTAGCGGGAGATACGGGGGTCAGTACTTC.

J is TRBJ2-1 and V is TRBV4-3, with D possibly being TRBD1 (6 bases). Trimming removed 1 base at V and 7 bases at J, with 8 bases between. The V gene's germline CDR1 is LGHNA and CDR2 YSLEER. The CDR3 length is 13 residues. The CDR3 here is CASSQVQGNEQFF. Written as DNA, the CDR3 is TGCGCCAGCAGCCAAGTTCAGGGGAATGAGCAGTTCTTC.

By sample share, this clonotype is medium-sized. J is TRBJ1-2 and V is TRBV7-8; D not certain. Germline values: CDR1 SGHVS, CDR2 FQNEAQ. Trimming took off 1 base at V and 4 bases at J, with 10 bases between the two ends. This CDR3 spans 14 amino acids. DNA of the CDR3: TGTGCCAGCAGCTTAGGTGGAGAGGGCTATGGCTACACCTTC. It yields the protein CASSLGGEGYGYTF.

The DNA of the CDR3 is TGTGCCAGCAACACCCTCAGGGGATATGGCTACACCTTC. It codes for CASNTLRGYGYTF. The V gene is TRBV28, the J gene TRBJ1-2; weak D call: TRBD1 (6 bases). The germline CDR1 and CDR2 sequences are MDHEN and SYDVKM. V was pared by 7 bases and J by 5 bases, with 14 bases between. This CDR3 has 13 residues.